This T cell receptor (beta chain) is from a study of cytomegalovirus exposure and HLA in healthy donors (dated 2017 in TCRdb). About the study as a whole: According to an earlier analysis of a few hundred of the donors, roughly 180 million T cells yielded over 90 million unique TCR beta sequences and around 280 Gb of sequence data. Because of strong linkage in the cohort, 5 or 6 DR-DQ haplotypes were treated as single units for association and clustering. Of the roughly 400 genotyped donors, less than 90% were placed in the genetic ancestry cluster associated with self-reported Caucasian donors. The study combined high-throughput TCR immunosequencing, statistical association of individual TCRs with disease status, and machine learning to predict cytomegalovirus infection status. The aim of the study was to test whether cataloging public T cell receptors could identify signatures of past pathogen exposure. Both class I and class II loci were covered by HLA typing, at four-digit resolution. The study used immunosequencing to profile the T cell repertoires of 666 subjects and linked those repertoires to cytomegalovirus serostatus. An earlier analysis of approximately 640 of the donors applied high-throughput TCR beta sequencing to assess whether each TCR beta V gene segment acted as functional or pseudogenic. Typing coverage varied by locus: 629-630 donors for A, B, C, DRB1 and DQB1; approximately 500 for DQA1; approximately 610 for DPA1; 450 to 480 for DPB1. All discovery cohort repertoires had been generated using a single sequencing platform. An early release that covered around 590 HLA-typed donors contained about 300 gigabases of sequencing data and roughly 84 million unique TCR sequences. A later analysis re-analyzed previously published TCR beta repertoires from roughly 600 donors and added high-resolution HLA genotyping to study TCR occurrence patterns. Besides the first cohort of some 670 subjects, a separate validation cohort made up of 90 to 150 different subjects was used. Across roughly 420 genotyped donors of the cohort, an average of about 200,000 unique TCR beta nucleotide sequences per donor were sequenced, and around 20% of those sequences were non-productive. Alongside the repertoire data, information on donor age, sex, ethnicity and CMV serostatus was compiled. Genome-wide SNP genotypes for about 55% of the 666 donors were used in a later genetic analysis, which treated that subset as a discovery cohort. The later analysis used no new phenotypic data to find candidate immune exposures, relying instead on TCR beta sequences and their occurrence across donors.

The library was built by means of the immunoSEQ multiplex PCR assay. A mixture of 60 forward primers for TCR Vbeta segments and 13 reverse primers for TCR Jbeta segments was used in the multiplex PCR. The CDR3 region of rearranged TCR beta genes was amplified from genomic DNA with a multiplex PCR assay. On the Illumina HiSeq System, the amplified TCR beta libraries were sequenced as 87-base-pair reads. In the authors' own workflow: In a later analysis, roughly 80 million unique TCR beta chains were counted across the roughly 700 repertoires, and roughly 11 million of these chains were shared by at least two donors. To remove PCR and sequencing errors, raw reads were error-corrected and collapsed into unique sequences using a nearest-neighbor algorithm that merged closely related sequences. Alignment of CDR3 sequences to IMGT reference sequences was used to assign V, D and J gene segments. For a sequence to be retained, at least a six-nucleotide match to both a V gene segment and a J gene segment was required. A rearrangement counted as productive if the CDR3 had no stop codons and remained in frame with V and J, and every other rearrangement counted as non-productive. Following IMGT convention, CDR3 was defined as the stretch from the second conserved V-encoded cysteine up to the conserved J-encoded phenylalanine. In an earlier analysis of roughly 610 of the donors, sequences lacking an unambiguous match to a single V gene segment were excluded. In an earlier analysis of around 590 of the donors, a V segment was called functional when productive rearrangements were above 56.7%, and segregating when the standard deviation between donors exceeded 5%. A statistical classification framework was developed to diagnose cytomegalovirus status using the catalog of TCR beta chain sequences. In a later analysis, V and J genes were assigned by comparing TCR nucleotide sequences against IMGT/GENE-DB human TR gene sequences. A later analysis assigned CDR3 sequences and most-parsimonious VDJ recombination scenarios with the TCRdist pipeline. A later analysis defined each TCR beta chain by its CDR3 amino acid sequence plus V-gene family, and excluded reads lacking a unique V-gene family. A later analysis removed over 500 highly shared, low-generation-probability nucleotide sequences to deal with suspected cross-contamination and a sequencing artifact. For each public chain, a later analysis derived a clonal expansion index from normalized ranks of inferred template counts within each repertoire. Generation probabilities in a later analysis came from a VDJ recombination model fitted to out-of-frame rearrangements, and those results were checked against IGoR. In a later analysis, hypergeometric tests were used to score TCR-TCR, TCR-HLA and TCR-CMV co-occurrence, with a repertoire-size bias correction applied to TCR pairs. False discovery rates were estimated in a later analysis by permuting HLA or CMV assignments 20 times. In a later analysis, co-occurring TCRs were grouped using DBSCAN, with TCRdist sequence similarity added in when clustering inside HLA-allele-positive subsets. For co-occurrence clustering, repertoires with fewer than 30,000 or more than 120,000 public chains were excluded, along with a handful of repertoires with anomalous nucleotide sharing. This is the immuneACCESS table as TCRdb keeps it, with only in-frame sequences that have V and J called. A part of the clones is gone; compared with another copy, unresolved V genes explain less than half, and the rest is unexplained. V, J and clone size were drawn from that table, and D and trimming were deduced from the DNA. The sample has over 100,000 clones on record, less than 80% of them singletons. Jointly, the top ten make up about 8% of the sample.

Worth noting for this clone: Its target antigen remains unknown. Within one base of it there is no much larger clone, and no base qualities were kept.

Taken from the germline V gene, the CDR1 and CDR2 loops are ENHRY and SYGVKD. Trimming costs V 4 bases and J 4 bases, and their ends lie 20 bases apart. Reading from cysteine to phenylalanine, the CDR3 counts 16 amino acids. Only the CDR3 part of the read is kept: 48 bases, read in frame from the first base. The cohort consisted of some 730 healthy bone marrow donors. All cohort members were sampled while nominally healthy, although unrecorded immune exposures were likely present. The donor was CMV seropositive and was included in the group of 250 to 300 seropositive cohort members. A peripheral blood sample was provided by each donor, and peripheral blood mononuclear cells were used for TCR beta sequencing. The Qiagen DNeasy Blood Extraction Kit was used to extract genomic DNA from the blood cell samples. Here is what the overall study found, with its caveats: At a false discovery rate of 0.05, a later analysis linked 16,951 TCR beta sequences to specific HLA alleles. Most CMV-associated TCR beta chains appeared to be HLA-restricted in a later analysis, and the HLA associations seemed to be driven largely by CMV exposure. Compared with the approximately 600-donor mean, donors in an Asian-associated ancestry cluster had fewer N-insertions in productive TCRs, according to a later genetic analysis. Over 15 rarely observed V segments, including chromosome 9 orphons, were excluded from the earlier analysis of some 590 of the donors because counts were too low. The classifier was reported to diagnose cytomegalovirus status with high specificity and sensitivity in both the original cohort and the validation cohort. When HLA alleles, especially DR and DQ, strongly co-occurred, TCR associations were difficult to assign to individual alleles. In vitro tests confirmed that a few of the cytomegalovirus-associated TCR beta chains recognize cytomegalovirus antigens. According to the authors, the approach could potentially be generalized to other disease states and immunological phenotypes. A later analysis reported that several top co-occurrence clusters appeared linked to parvovirus B19, influenza, CMV and Epstein-Barr virus. An association between a missense DCLRE1C variant and V-gene and J-gene trimming of TCR beta chains was found in a later genetic analysis and replicated in an independent cohort. In a later analysis, HLA-associated TCR beta chains showed more clonal expansion and lower generation probabilities than non-associated chains that were equally common. Sequencing depth was assumed to be roughly uniform across donors in the presence/absence analyses, though that assumption may not hold. This cohort had only TCR beta chains sequenced, and the lack of alpha or paired-chain data limited which features could be detected. Linkage disequilibrium might explain the correlated functional status among segregating V segments, but an unknown experimental factor could not be ruled out. Most TCR sequences were seen in very few donors, while some public TCRs were found in many individuals. A cluster of highly shared sequence variants was judged likely to be a technical artifact of the sequencing pipeline. Broadly in line with IMGT annotations, most TCR beta V segments showed up in productive rearrangements about 87% or about 30% of the time in an earlier analysis of around 550 of the donors. According to a later analysis, TCR association rates differed among HLA loci, with DRB1 alleles showing the most associated TCRs and HLA-C alleles showing the fewest. For the cohort, immune exposure information was limited to CMV serostatus. Because the 87-base-pair reads could not distinguish some IMGT-functional V segments, including TRBV6-2 and TRBV6-3, those segments were excluded. The study gave a list of about 160 TCR beta chains associated with cytomegalovirus. A further reported finding was that TCR beta sequences accurately predicted the HLA-A and HLA-B alleles for most subjects in the first cohort. HLA typing was unavailable for some donors at each locus, so association tests used only the typed subset.

The sequenced material came from PBMCs. The sequence was collected from a woman in her forties or fifties in good health and CMV-seropositive. The chain employs TRBV10-3 and TRBJ2-7; the D segment could be TRBD2, given 6 matching bases. CDR3 sequence: CAISGRTTGVGYEQYF. The sequenced DNA is TGTGCCATCAGTGGCCGAACGACGGGGGTGGGATACGAGCAGTACTTC.